This entry is about one T cell receptor (beta chain). The sample belongs to a study of T cells after somatic rescue of genetic block. Trimming shortened V by 5 bases and J by 1 base, and 12 bases separated the two germline ends. In germline, CDR1 is MNHEY, CDR2 SVGAGI. CDR3 size: 14 residues. Method: immunoSEQ multiplex PCR; TCRdb's copy keeps in-frame clones and lacks some. The sample contains 110,000 or so clones, just over 90% of which appear only once. Sequenced sample: peripheral blood mononuclear cells (PBMCs). The V call is TRBV6-5, the J call TRBJ2-7; D assignment may be TRBD1 or TRBD2 (5 bases each). The receptor's source is a woman between 18 and 29 years old. The CDR3 coding sequence is TGTGCCAGCAGTGGGACCGATAATTCCTACGAGCAGTACTTC. Translation gives CASSGTDNSYEQYF.